Below are 3 T cell receptor beta chains sequenced from a single sample in a study of blood T cell repertoires in COVID-19. Repertoires were generated with immunoSEQ multiplex PCR, while TCRdb's copy carries only in-frame clones and drops some. The table has 140,000 to 150,000 clones, 80% seen once. Sequenced: peripheral blood. The receptors originated from a man in his 70s who had recovered from COVID-19.

This clone occurred a few times. The chain uses TRBV7-9 and TRBJ2-1; D is possibly TRBD2 (6 bases). The CDR3 spans 13 residues. Per germline, CDR1 SEHNR and CDR2 FQNEAQ (reference sequence). V was shortened by 5 bases and J by 8 bases, with 13 bases between the two germline ends. The DNA of the CDR3 is TGTGCCAGCAGCCTCCTGGGGGGAGATGAGCAGTTCTTC. It specifies CASSLLGGDEQFF.

The V gene is TRBV10-1, the J gene TRBJ2-1; 8 nucleotides match TRBD2. The CDR3 consists of 17 residues. CDR1 is WNHNN, CDR2 SYGVQD, per germline (reference sequence). With 2 bases clipped from V and 0 bases from J, the junction kept 6 bases outside the gene matches. The CDR3 DNA follows: TGCGCCAGCAGTGAGCCTTCCAGCGGGGGCTCCTACAATGAGCAGTTCTTC. This codes for CASSEPSSGGSYNEQFF.

The chain couples TRBV9 to TRBJ2-1, with TRBD1 as a possible D gene (5 bases). Germline-derived CDR1 and CDR2 are SGDLS and YYNGEE. This CDR3 is 13 amino acids long. V lost 2 bases to trimming and J lost 6 bases, with 9 bases between them. The DNA for the CDR3 is TGTGCCAGCAGCGTTGACAGAACCAATGAGCAGTTCTTC. This gives the protein CASSVDRTNEQFF.